Listed here are 21 T cell receptor beta chains from one sample, sequenced in a study of blood T cell repertoires in COVID-19 (dated by TCRdb to the early 2020s). Library generation was performed with the immunoSEQ multiplex PCR assay. TCRdb mirrors the immuneACCESS table, restricted to in-frame sequences. Some clones are absent from its copies; in checked studies, under half trace to an unresolved V gene, and the reason for the others is unknown. The sample data list some 200,000 clones, and 85% to 90% of these were observed just once. The ten largest clones capture over 4.5% of the sample. The source material was peripheral blood. The receptors come from an elderly man with acute or convalescent COVID-19.

The gene calls are TRBV12-3 or TRBV12-4 and TRBJ1-2; 7 bases map to TRBD1. The CDR3 consists of 13 residues. The V and J ends lost 4 bases and 8 bases, in that order; junction bases with no gene match: 7. CDR3 sequence reads: CASSSPQGIGYTF. In DNA form, the CDR3 reads TGTGCCAGCAGTTCCCCACAGGGGATCGGCTACACCTTC.

The J gene is TRBJ1-5, the V gene TRBV6-2 or TRBV6-3, with a possible D match to TRBD1 (6 bases). V gave up 3 bases and J gave up 2 bases, with 11 bases separating them. Germline V gene sequence: CDR1 MNHEY, CDR2 SVGEGT. The CDR3 sequence is 15 residues long. The CDR3: CASSYRGRGNQPQHF. The CDR3, as DNA: TGTGCCAGCAGTTATAGGGGGAGGGGCAATCAGCCCCAGCATTTT.

This chain uses TRBV27 with TRBJ1-1; D remains unclear. The germline CDR1 and CDR2 sequences are MNHEY and SMNVEV (reference sequence). The CDR3 has 13 residues. V lost 5 bases and J lost 0, with 7 bases in between. As DNA, the CDR3 is TGTGCCAGCAGTCCGAGGGTGAACACTGAAGCTTTCTTT. Its protein product is CASSPRVNTEAFF.

The chain carries TRBV5-8 and TRBJ1-5; TRBD1 agrees at 10 bases. Germline-derived CDR1 and CDR2 are SGHTS and YDEGEE. After removal of 4 bases from V and 6 bases from J, the junction contained 4 bases not matched to a gene. The CDR3 is made up of 14 amino acids. CDR3 nucleotide sequence: TGTGCCAGCAGCGCTGGGACAGGGGTTCAGCCCCAGCATTTT. It encodes CASSAGTGVQPQHF.

The chain couples TRBV5-3 to TRBJ1-2; 10 nucleotides agree with TRBD1. TRBV5-3 is identified as an open reading frame with a role that is uncertain. This CDR3 is built from 14 residues. With V trimmed by 1 base and J by 6 bases, 3 bases remained unmatched. The CDR3 reads CARSLPTGGHGYTF. As DNA, the CDR3 is TGTGCCAGAAGCTTGCCGACAGGGGGCCATGGCTACACCTTC.

The chain is built from TRBV12-5 and TRBJ2-1; 14 nucleotides line up with TRBD2. J gave up 9 bases and V 7 bases, and 11 bases lay outside the gene matches. The CDR3 has 16 residues. CDR1 is LGHNT and CDR2 is FRNRAP in the germline V gene. CDR3 nucleotides: TGTGCTAGTGCCCCGGTGGGACTAGCGGGAGCAAGTGAGCAGTTCTTC. Its protein is CASAPVGLAGASEQFF.

The chain links TRBV7-6 to TRBJ2-3; 11 nucleotides agree with TRBD2. The CDR3 totals 15 residues. V gave up 0 bases and J gave up 4 bases; unmatched junction bases: 0. The germline CDR1 and CDR2 sequences are SGHVS and FNYEAQ. CDR3 coding DNA: TGTGCCAGCAGCTTAGCGGGACTAGCGGCAGATACGCAGTATTTT. Its translation is CASSLAGLAADTQYF.

The gene calls are TRBV30 and TRBJ1-3; D is ambiguous. Germline V CDR1 and CDR2: GTSNPN, SVGIG (reference sequence). CDR3 length equals 12 residues. With 0 bases removed from V and 4 bases from J, the gap between germline ends came to 4 bases. Here the CDR3 reads CAWSVRGNTIYF. CDR3 DNA sequence: TGTGCCTGGAGTGTGAGGGGAAACACCATATATTTT.

The chain is built from TRBV6-5 and TRBJ2-5; 15 bases map to TRBD2. The J segment lost 4 bases and the V segment lost 7 bases, leaving 4 bases of the junction unmatched. Germline CDR1 MNHEY, CDR2 SVGAGI. The CDR3 covers 15 residues. The CDR3 DNA is TGTGCCAGCACCGGGACTAGCGGGAGGCGAGAGACCCAGTACTTC. It encodes CASTGTSGRRETQYF.

This clone came up a few times. The CDR3 bases are TGTGCCAGCTCATTGACAGGGACTGGAAACACCATATATTTT. It translates to CASSLTGTGNTIYF. The chain employs TRBV18 and TRBJ1-3; 7 bases fit TRBD1. The ends lost 5 bases at V and 2 bases at J; junction bases unmatched: 3. The CDR3 consists of 14 residues. Per germline, CDR1 KGHSH and CDR2 LQKENI.

The J gene is TRBJ2-7, the V gene TRBV18; D remains unclear. In germline, CDR1 is KGHSH, CDR2 LQKENI. Trimming took 3 bases from V and 0 from J, leaving 9 bases between them. The CDR3 loop spans 14 amino acids. CDR3: CASSPSRSSYEQYV. CDR3 nucleotide sequence: TGTGCCAGCTCACCTTCGAGAAGCTCCTACGAGCAGTACGTC.

This chain uses TRBV4-1 with TRBJ1-1; D perhaps matches TRBD1 (6 bases). The CDR3 contains 15 residues. V dropped 3 bases and J dropped 2 bases, with 13 bases sitting between them. The germline V gene has CDR1 MGHRA and CDR2 YSYEKL. The CDR3 DNA sequence: TGCGCCAGCAGCCAGGGAATACAGGGAAACACTGAAGCTTTCTTT. Protein product: CASSQGIQGNTEAFF.

The chain links TRBV19 to TRBJ2-5, with a weak D call TRBD1 (5 bases). The V and J ends lost 4 bases and 2 bases respectively, with 11 bases between them. Germline CDR1 reads LNHDA; CDR2 reads SQIVND (reference sequence). The CDR3 covers 14 residues. CDR3 DNA: TGTGCCAGTAGTAAATTCAGGGATCAAGAGACCCAGTACTTC. This translates into CASSKFRDQETQYF.

Only one count was recorded for this clone. The J gene is TRBJ2-7, the V gene TRBV11-1; possible D gene TRBD2, 6 bases. V lost 5 bases, J lost 0 bases, and 14 bases lay in between. Germline loops: CDR1 SGHAT, CDR2 FQDESV (reference sequence). CDR3 size: 15 residues. CDR3 sequence reads: CASSVNMGGSYEQYF. Here the CDR3 DNA reads TGTGCCAGCAGCGTTAACATGGGGGGCTCCTACGAGCAGTACTTC.

A few counts support this clone. The V gene is TRBV28, the J gene TRBJ1-1; D is undetermined. This CDR3 spans 11 amino acids. The germline V and J ends were trimmed by 8 bases and 2 bases, with 6 bases remaining between them. Germline V lookup: CDR1 MDHEN, CDR2 SYDVKM. The DNA for the CDR3 is TGTGCCAGCCGGGGTAACACTGAAGCTTTCTTT. Amino acids: CASRGNTEAFF. The full variable domain, with the rest looked up from reference TRBV28 and TRBJ1-1, is DVKVTQSSRYLVKRTGEKVFLECVQDMDHENMFWYRQDPGLGLRLIYFSYDVKMKEKGDIPEGYSVSREKKERFSLILESASTNQTSMYLCASRGNTEAFFGQGTRLTVV.

This sequence joins TRBV5-6 and TRBJ1-2, with D possibly matching TRBD1 (5 bases). Per the germline V gene, CDR1 is SGHDT and CDR2 is YYEEEE. This CDR3 comprises 14 residues. V was clipped by 0 bases and J by 2 bases, with 8 bases between them. The CDR3 DNA is TGTGCCAGCAGCTTGGGACAGTTAAACTATGGCTACACCTTC. Its protein product is CASSLGQLNYGYTF.

A word on this clone: The junction departs from germline at one end; a sequencing error may be responsible. The rearrangement uses TRBV7-2 and TRBJ2-1, with 14 nucleotides matching TRBD2. Germline CDR1 SGHTA, CDR2 FQGNSA. The CDR3 runs 13 residues. CDR3 amino acids: CASSSGLAGERFF. CDR3 nucleotide sequence: TGTGCCAGCAGCTCGGGACTAGCGGGAGAGCGGTTCTTC.

This chain links TRBV19 with TRBJ2-5, with TRBD2 as a possible D gene (6 bases). The V gene lost 6 bases and the J gene lost 4 bases, with 15 bases spanning the gap. The CDR3 sequence is 14 residues long. Germline assignment: CDR1 LNHDA and CDR2 SQIVND (reference sequence). The CDR3 sequence is CASSPSREVETQYF. The CDR3 DNA sequence: TGTGCCAGTAGCCCCTCGAGGGAGGTAGAGACCCAGTACTTC.

The V call is TRBV18, the J call TRBJ2-1, with 11 bases identical to TRBD2. CDR1 KGHSH and CDR2 LQKENI come from the germline V gene. This CDR3 comprises 15 residues. V gave up 4 bases and J gave up 4 bases; unmatched junction bases: 3. The CDR3 DNA reads TGTGCCAGCTCACAGACTAGCGGGACTTACAATGAGCAGTTCTTC. As protein: CASSQTSGTYNEQFF.

The chain employs TRBV5-1 and TRBJ1-1, with 7 bases matching TRBD1. The CDR3 spans 13 residues. Trimming removed 7 bases from V and 5 bases from J; junction bases left unmatched: 8. Germline CDR1 SGHRS, CDR2 YFSETQ. The CDR3 spells CASRRQGRTEAFF. CDR3 sequence (DNA): TGCGCCAGCCGGCGACAGGGTCGGACTGAAGCTTTCTTT.

The V call is TRBV7-9, the J call TRBJ1-2, with D tentatively TRBD1 (6 bases). Germline CDR1 SEHNR, CDR2 FQNEAQ (reference sequence). Trimming removed 5 bases at V and 14 bases at J, with 18 bases between. The CDR3 sequence is 12 residues long. The CDR3 here is CASSPQWGPETF. The CDR3 nucleotides read TGTGCCAGCAGCCCCCAGTGGGGGCCCGAAACCTTC.